Reported below is one T cell receptor beta chain. Its antigen is as yet unknown. Every one of the patients relapsed after autologous stem cell transplantation (brentuximab vedotin exposure was variable). This entry comes from a study of PD-1 blockade in classical Hodgkin lymphoma. General study findings and limits: Prior therapy or disease activity may underlie the repertoire differences, whose causes remain undefined. Patients with a complete response exhibited baseline diversity comparable to newly diagnosed patients. A significant rise in TCR diversity was seen by C4D1 for CD4+ cells but not for CD8+ cells.

Looked up from germline, CDR1 is SGDLS and CDR2 is YYNGEE. V dropped 0 bases and J dropped 3 bases, with 12 bases sitting between them. The CDR3 is 15 residues long. TCRdb keeps only in-frame clones here, not all; method: immunoSEQ multiplex PCR. The profile covers about 40,000 clones, with 80% to 90% appearing a single time and 9% taken by the ten largest. The chain couples TRBV9 to TRBJ1-2; D not resolved. Sample: peripheral blood mononuclear cells (PBMCs), taken at baseline. The source of this sequence is a human donor with classical Hodgkin lymphoma. CDR3: CASSVVPDRYYGYTF. The CDR3, as DNA: TGTGCCAGCAGCGTAGTCCCCGATCGGTACTATGGCTACACCTTC.